This T cell receptor (beta chain) was retrieved from a study of high-grade serous ovarian cancer treatment subgroups. Study details: Mean per sample: about 14,000 reads, about 6,900 unique TCR beta rearrangements.

Tumor tissue was taken before any definitive surgery or chemotherapy was given. Trimming cost V 3 bases and J 4 bases, with 15 bases left between them. This CDR3 has 15 residues. The germline V gene encodes CDR1 KGHSH and CDR2 LQKENI. Data came from immunoSEQ multiplex PCR; TCRdb stores just in-frame clones and leaves some out. The sample consists of approximately 30,000 clones, around 84% of them appearing once. The rearrangement joins TRBV18 to TRBJ1-1; D perhaps matches TRBD1 (6 bases). The clonotype originates from a human donor with high-grade serous ovarian cancer. Input material: tumor tissue. The CDR3 nucleotides read TGTGCCAGCTCACCCACAGGGTCTGATCCCACTGAAGCTTTCTTT. Its protein is CASSPTGSDPTEAFF.